The T cell receptor beta chain under discussion was sequenced for a study of T-cell reconstitution after alpha-beta-depleted transplantation in children. About this clonotype itself: Its cognate antigen is unknown.

V lost 2 bases and J lost 6, with 16 bases in between. Germline-derived CDR1 and CDR2 are KGHSH and LQKENI. The CDR3 sequence is 16 residues long. Points from the study as a whole: The high TCRbeta diversity at day 60 in some patients came from surviving recipient T cells and thymic progenitors.

As it was prepared, the TCRbeta library received unique molecular identifiers. One entry per CDR3 protein, called by TCRdb with MiXCR from the PCR reads. The sample holds over 80,000 distinct CDR3 sequences, 20% to 25% seen once. This sequence joins TRBV18 and TRBJ2-2; D remains unclear. The source was PBMCs, collected before TCRalphabeta/CD19-depleted stem cell transplant. The origin of this receptor is a boy aged 2-9 years with acute lymphoblastic leukemia, due to receive a stem cell transplant. The CDR3 DNA reads TGTGCCAGCTCACCAATTGGCAGCCGAACGGCCGGGGAGCTGTTTTTT. Translating it yields CASSPIGSRTAGELFF.